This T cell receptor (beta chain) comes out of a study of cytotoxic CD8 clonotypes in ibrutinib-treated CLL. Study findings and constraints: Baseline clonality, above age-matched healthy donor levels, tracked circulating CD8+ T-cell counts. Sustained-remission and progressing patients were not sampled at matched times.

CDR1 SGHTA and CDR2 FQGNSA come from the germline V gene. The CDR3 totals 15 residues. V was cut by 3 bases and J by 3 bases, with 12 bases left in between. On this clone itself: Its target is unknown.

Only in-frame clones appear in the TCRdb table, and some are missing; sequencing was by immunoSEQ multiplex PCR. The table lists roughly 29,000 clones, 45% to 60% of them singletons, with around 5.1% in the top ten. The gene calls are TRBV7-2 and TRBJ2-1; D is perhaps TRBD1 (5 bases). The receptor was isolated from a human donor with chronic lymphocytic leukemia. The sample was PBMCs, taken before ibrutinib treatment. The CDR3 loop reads CASSLGQGNYNEQFF. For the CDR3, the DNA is TGTGCCAGCAGCTTGGGGCAGGGAAACTACAATGAGCAGTTCTTC. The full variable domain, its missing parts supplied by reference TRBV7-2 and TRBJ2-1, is GAGVSQSPSNKVTEKGKDVELRCDPISGHTALYWYRQSLGQGLEFLIYFQGNSAPDKSGLPSDRFSAERTGGSVSTLTIQRTQQEDSAVYLCASSLGQGNYNEQFFGPGTRLTVL.